The following is a T cell receptor (beta chain) sequence with its context. Its antigen has not been determined. Qualities for individual bases were not recorded, and no much larger clone is one base off. This entry belongs to a study of blood T cell repertoires in COVID-19 (dated by TCRdb to the early 2020s). Notes on the research overall: Collaborator samples came from the United States, Italy and Spain and covered acute and convalescent phases of COVID-19. Deeply sampled blood TCRbeta repertoires from subjects exposed to, actively infected with, or recovered from COVID-19 were included in the dataset. Where available, HLA class I and class II types were obtained from metadata supplied by the sample provider rather than from assay-based typing. Sample metadata almost always included a de-identified subject ID, COVID-19 status, age in years and sex. The material from the prospective study consisted of cDNA or gDNA derived from T cells, B-cell-depleted T cells, or PBMCs. A freely available public database, intended as a resource for researchers studying the immune response to SARS-CoV-2, is where the repertoires were released. Samples came from the ongoing ImmuneRACE study (first 160 participants) plus 1,254 subjects from 6 global collaborators. What the study reported, not specific to this receptor: The amount of clinical and demographic metadata varied by source and participant and was provided uncurated.

Each collaborating institution followed its own protocols to collect whole blood in K2EDTA tubes. Collaborator samples were shipped for TCRbeta analysis as frozen whole blood, isolated PBMCs, or DNA extracted from either sample type. According to the germline V gene, CDR1 reads SGHDT and CDR2 reads YYEEEE. Trimming removed 0 bases from V and 7 bases from J, leaving 4 bases between the germline ends. The CDR3 spans 11 residues, from the cysteine through the phenylalanine. Only the CDR3 DNA stays, 33 bases, in frame from base 1. The immunoSEQ Assay, a bias-controlled multiplex PCR, was used to amplify TCRbeta CDR3 regions from genomic DNA. Per the source publication's procedure: The number of nucleated cells in each sample was estimated from the amplification of reference gene primers within the assay. To quantify the absolute abundance of each unique TCRbeta CDR3 rearrangement, sequence reads were collapsed and filtered. For each sample, productive Simpson clonality was calculated as the square root of Simpson's diversity index across productive rearrangements. This immuneACCESS table, as held by TCRdb, lists in-frame sequences with V and J called but not all clones. Of the missing ones, under half trace to an unresolved V gene in checked studies; the others have no known cause. The V and J calls and clone size are taken from that table; D and trimming were inferred from the DNA. The table for this sample lists roughly 55,000 clones; under 85% of them were counted only once. Roughly 3.2% of the sample belongs to the ten largest clones.

This sequence uses TRBV5-6 and TRBJ1-2, with no D gene named confidently. This clonotype was obtained from a man aged 55 to 70 with acute or convalescent COVID-19. The sequenced material came from peripheral blood. The bases are TGTGCCAGCAGCTTGGCCAGTGGCTACACCTTC. This gives the protein CASSLASGYTF. The variable domain in full, with residues beyond the CDR3 obtained from the reference TRBV5-6 and TRBJ1-2 genes, is DAGVTQSPTHLIKTRGQQVTLRCSPKSGHDTVSWYQQALGQGPQFIFQYYEEEERQRGNFPDRFSGHQFPNYSSELNVNALLLGDSALYLCASSLASGYTFGSGTRLTVV.